This T cell receptor (beta chain) was recorded in a study of shared clonotypes between healthy human individuals. Study conclusions and caveats: On the whole, naive subsets had larger estimated richness than memory subsets had.

Data came from immunoSEQ multiplex PCR; TCRdb stores just in-frame clones and leaves some out. The table has about 2.3 million clones, 85% to 95% seen once. A remark on this clone: What it recognizes is unknown.

This CDR3 is built from 15 residues. Trimming shortened V by 4 bases and J by 4 bases, and 13 bases separated the two germline ends. Per germline, CDR1 MDHEN and CDR2 SYDVKM. The specimen was naive CD4+ T cells from PBMCs. The subset: CD45RA+ positively selected. The source of this sequence is a man younger than 35 in good health. Some clones in this sample may be carry-over from other donors' samples. The chain combines TRBV28 with TRBJ1-4; possibly TRBD1 for D (5 bases). For the CDR3, the DNA is TGTGCCAGCAGTTCACTCGGGGGGTATAATGAAAAACTGTTTTTT. It translates to CASSSLGGYNEKLFF.